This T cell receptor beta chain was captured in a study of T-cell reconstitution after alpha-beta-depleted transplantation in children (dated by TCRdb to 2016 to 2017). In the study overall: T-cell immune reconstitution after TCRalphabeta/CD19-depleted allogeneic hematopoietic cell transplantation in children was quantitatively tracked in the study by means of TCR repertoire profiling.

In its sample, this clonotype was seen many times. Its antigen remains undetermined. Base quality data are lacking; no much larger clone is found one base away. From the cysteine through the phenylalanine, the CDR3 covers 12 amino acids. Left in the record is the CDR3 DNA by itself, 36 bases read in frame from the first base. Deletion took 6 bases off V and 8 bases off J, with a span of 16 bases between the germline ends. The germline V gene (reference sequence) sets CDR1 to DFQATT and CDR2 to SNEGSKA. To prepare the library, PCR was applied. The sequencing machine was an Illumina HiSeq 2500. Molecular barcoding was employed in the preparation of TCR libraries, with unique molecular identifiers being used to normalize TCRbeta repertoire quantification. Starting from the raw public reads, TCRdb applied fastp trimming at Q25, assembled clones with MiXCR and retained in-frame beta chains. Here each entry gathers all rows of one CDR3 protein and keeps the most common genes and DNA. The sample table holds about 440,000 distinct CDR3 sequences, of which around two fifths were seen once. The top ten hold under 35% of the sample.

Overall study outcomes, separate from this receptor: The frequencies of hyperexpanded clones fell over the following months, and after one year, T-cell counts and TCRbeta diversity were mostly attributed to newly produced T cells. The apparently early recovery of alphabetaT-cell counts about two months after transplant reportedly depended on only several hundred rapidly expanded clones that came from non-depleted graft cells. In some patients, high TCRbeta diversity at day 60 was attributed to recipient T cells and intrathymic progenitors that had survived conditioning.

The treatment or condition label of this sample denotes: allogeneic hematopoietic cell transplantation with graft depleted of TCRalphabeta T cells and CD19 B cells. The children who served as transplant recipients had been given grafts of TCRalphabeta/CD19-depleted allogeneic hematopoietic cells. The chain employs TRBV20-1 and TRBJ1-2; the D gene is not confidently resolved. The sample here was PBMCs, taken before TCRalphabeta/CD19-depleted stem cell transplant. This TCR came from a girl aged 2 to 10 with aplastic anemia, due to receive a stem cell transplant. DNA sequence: TGCAGTGCAACCCGGGGAGATAGCGGCTACACCTTC. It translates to CSATRGDSGYTF.